One and the same sample provided the 17 T cell receptor beta chains below, sequenced in a study of T cell responses to AZD1222 COVID-19 vaccine. The table came from immunoSEQ multiplex PCR; TCRdb's copy has only in-frame clones and leaves some out. This table has nearly 80,000 clones, around 81% appearing once. Sequencing was performed on peripheral blood, taken on day 0 of AZD1222 vaccination. These receptors were obtained from an adult in good health.

A single count supports this clone. The chain is built from TRBV11-2 and TRBJ2-7; D not resolved. V was shortened by 1 base and J by 2 bases, with 21 bases between the two germline ends. This CDR3 comprises 18 residues. Germline values: CDR1 SGHAT, CDR2 FQNNGV. The CDR3: CASSLVPPFSELPYEQYF. The CDR3 region has the DNA TGTGCCAGCAGCTTAGTCCCCCCTTTTTCGGAACTTCCCTACGAGCAGTACTTC.

The chain carries TRBV5-8 and TRBJ2-1; D may be TRBD2 (5 bases). From germline, CDR1 is SGHTS and CDR2 YDEGEE. V lost 8 bases to trimming and J lost 1 base, with 10 bases between them. This CDR3 is 13 amino acids long. The DNA of the CDR3 is TGTGCCAGTATAGCGAGATCCTACAATGAGCAGTTCTTC. Its translation: CASIARSYNEQFF.

This chain connects TRBV13 to TRBJ1-3; unclear D gene. CDR1 and CDR2 from the germline V gene are PRHDT and FYEKMQ (reference sequence). Trimming stripped 0 bases from V and 4 bases from J, with 7 bases between. This CDR3 has 14 residues. CDR3 nucleotide sequence: TGTGCCAGCAGCTTAGGTGTCTCGGGAAACACCATATATTTT. This encodes CASSLGVSGNTIYF.

The chain carries TRBV30 and TRBJ2-5; 10 nucleotides line up with TRBD1. CDR3 length: 16 amino acids. Germline V gene data show CDR1 as GTSNPN and CDR2 as SVGIG (reference sequence). V lost 2 bases and J lost 5; bases outside the gene matches: 11. The chain's CDR3 is CAWSPPRQGAWETQYF. CDR3 coding DNA: TGTGCCTGGAGTCCTCCCCGACAGGGGGCATGGGAGACCCAGTACTTC.

This rearrangement joins TRBV19 to TRBJ2-2; tentatively, D is TRBD2 (6 bases). Deletions cut 6 bases from V and 4 bases from J, with 12 bases between. This CDR3 is built from 14 residues. Germline V gene sequence: CDR1 LNHDA, CDR2 SQIVND (reference sequence). The CDR3 loop reads CASRLKGLTGELFF. The DNA of the CDR3 is TGTGCCAGTAGGTTAAAGGGACTCACCGGGGAGCTGTTTTTT.

V usage is TRBV6-5 and J usage is TRBJ1-1, with TRBD1 matching 9 bases. Losses at the gene ends were 6 bases for V and 3 bases for J; bases not matched to a gene: 8. Per the germline V gene, CDR1 is MNHEY and CDR2 is SVGAGI. The CDR3 contains 15 residues. The CDR3 region has the DNA TGTGCCAGCAGAAACCATAGGACAGGGGACACTGAAGCTTTCTTT. It is translated as CASRNHRTGDTEAFF.

The sample holds one count of this clone. The V call is TRBV28, the J call TRBJ1-5, with D tentatively TRBD1 (5 bases). The germline CDR1 and CDR2 sequences are MDHEN and SYDVKM. The CDR3 has 14 residues. V was pared by 2 bases and J by 1 base, with 6 bases between. The CDR3 here is CASSLPGSNQPQHF. CDR3 DNA sequence: TGTGCCAGCAGTTTACCAGGGAGCAATCAGCCCCAGCATTTT.

The CDR3 bases are TGCGCCAGCAGCTTGGGCAGGGGGAATTCACCCCTCCACTTT. Amino acid sequence: CASSLGRGNSPLHF. This chain links TRBV5-1 with TRBJ1-6, with TRBD1 identical over 7 bases. Germline loops: CDR1 SGHRS, CDR2 YFSETQ. The CDR3 covers 14 residues. The V gene end was trimmed by 0 bases and the J gene end by 7 bases; junction bases not matched to a gene: 1.

The CDR3 DNA reads TGTGCCAGCAGCCCGGACAGGGGAGGGGAGACCCAGTACTTC. This encodes CASSPDRGGETQYF. V and J are TRBV7-9 and TRBJ2-5; 9 positions agree with TRBD1. Germline CDR1 reads SEHNR; CDR2 reads FQNEAQ (reference sequence). This CDR3 comprises 14 residues. V gave up 5 bases and J gave up 5 bases; unmatched junction bases: 6. Combining the CDR3 with reference TRBV7-9 and TRBJ2-5 gives the whole variable domain DTGVSQNPRHKITKRGQNVTFRCDPISEHNRLYWYRQTLGQGPEFLTYFQNEAQLEKSRLLSDRFSAERPKGSFSTLEIQRTEQGDSAMYLCASSPDRGGETQYFGPGTRLLVL.

The chain carries TRBV24-1 and TRBJ1-3, with TRBD1 matching 7 bases. With V trimmed by 10 bases and J by 0 bases, 17 bases remained unmatched. Germline lookup yields CDR1 KGHDR and CDR2 SFDVKD. The CDR3 covers 18 residues. The CDR3 reads CATLTGAASLPSGNTIYF. The CDR3 DNA sequence: TGTGCCACACTTACAGGGGCCGCTTCTCTTCCCTCTGGAAACACCATATATTTT.

The rearrangement uses TRBV29-1 and TRBJ2-7; 7 positions agree with TRBD1. The CDR3 totals 14 residues. In germline, CDR1 is SQVTM, CDR2 ANQGSEA. Losses at the gene ends were 7 bases for V and 0 bases for J; bases not matched to a gene: 9. The CDR3 DNA reads as TGCAGCGCCCGGACAGGCGTGAGCTCCTACGAGCAGTACTTC. It codes for CSARTGVSSYEQYF.

J is TRBJ2-7 and V is TRBV4-2; 9 bases are shared with TRBD1. The CDR3 runs 15 residues. CDR1 is LGHNA, CDR2 YNFKEQ, per germline. Trimming cost V 1 base and J 2 bases; bases outside gene matches: 3. CDR3 amino acids: CASSQGTGDAYEQYF. CDR3 DNA sequence: TGTGCCAGCAGCCAAGGGACAGGGGATGCCTACGAGCAGTACTTC.

The chain couples TRBV7-8 to TRBJ1-3; 9 bases agree with TRBD1. This CDR3 spans 16 amino acids. Looked up from germline, CDR1 is SGHVS and CDR2 is FQNEAQ. J was trimmed by 2 bases and V by 1 base; bases with no gene match: 3. The CDR3, as DNA: TGTGCCAGCAGCTTAGTACAGGGGGCGGCTGGAAACACCATATATTTT. Amino acid sequence: CASSLVQGAAGNTIYF.

This clone was counted a few times. The genes are TRBV9 and TRBJ2-1; 8 positions agree with TRBD1. J was trimmed by 11 bases and V by 3 bases; bases with no gene match: 13. This CDR3 region has 15 residues. Germline CDR1 SGDLS, CDR2 YYNGEE. The CDR3 here is CASSALQGALEQQFF. CDR3 DNA sequence: TGTGCCAGCAGCGCCCTGCAGGGGGCGCTGGAACAGCAGTTCTTC.

The J gene is TRBJ1-1, the V gene TRBV5-4, with unresolved D. The CDR3 is 13 residues long. The V and J ends lost 4 bases and 0 bases respectively, with 7 bases between them. Germline V gives CDR1 SGHNT, CDR2 YYREEE (reference sequence). Written as DNA, the CDR3 is TGTGCCAGCAGCGTAACAGTGAACACTGAAGCTTTCTTT. This sequence encodes CASSVTVNTEAFF.

The chain combines TRBV6-1 with TRBJ2-7, with D perhaps matching TRBD1 (6 bases). The germline V and J ends were trimmed by 2 bases and 3 bases, with 8 bases remaining between them. The germline V gene has CDR1 MNHNS and CDR2 SASEGT. CDR3 length equals 13 residues. The CDR3 bases are TGTGCCAGCAGTGAAATACAGGGCTACGAGCAGTACTTC. Translating gives CASSEIQGYEQYF.

This clone was seen only once. The chain links TRBV2 to TRBJ1-4; D is unresolved. The CDR3 is 14 residues long. Between the trimmed V and J ends, which lost 3 bases and 8 bases, there was a span of 13 bases. The germline CDR1 and CDR2 sequences are SNHLY and FYNNEI. CDR3 sequence (DNA): TGTGCCAGCAGTGACCCGCAGGTCTGGGAAAAACTGTTTTTT. Translating gives CASSDPQVWEKLFF.